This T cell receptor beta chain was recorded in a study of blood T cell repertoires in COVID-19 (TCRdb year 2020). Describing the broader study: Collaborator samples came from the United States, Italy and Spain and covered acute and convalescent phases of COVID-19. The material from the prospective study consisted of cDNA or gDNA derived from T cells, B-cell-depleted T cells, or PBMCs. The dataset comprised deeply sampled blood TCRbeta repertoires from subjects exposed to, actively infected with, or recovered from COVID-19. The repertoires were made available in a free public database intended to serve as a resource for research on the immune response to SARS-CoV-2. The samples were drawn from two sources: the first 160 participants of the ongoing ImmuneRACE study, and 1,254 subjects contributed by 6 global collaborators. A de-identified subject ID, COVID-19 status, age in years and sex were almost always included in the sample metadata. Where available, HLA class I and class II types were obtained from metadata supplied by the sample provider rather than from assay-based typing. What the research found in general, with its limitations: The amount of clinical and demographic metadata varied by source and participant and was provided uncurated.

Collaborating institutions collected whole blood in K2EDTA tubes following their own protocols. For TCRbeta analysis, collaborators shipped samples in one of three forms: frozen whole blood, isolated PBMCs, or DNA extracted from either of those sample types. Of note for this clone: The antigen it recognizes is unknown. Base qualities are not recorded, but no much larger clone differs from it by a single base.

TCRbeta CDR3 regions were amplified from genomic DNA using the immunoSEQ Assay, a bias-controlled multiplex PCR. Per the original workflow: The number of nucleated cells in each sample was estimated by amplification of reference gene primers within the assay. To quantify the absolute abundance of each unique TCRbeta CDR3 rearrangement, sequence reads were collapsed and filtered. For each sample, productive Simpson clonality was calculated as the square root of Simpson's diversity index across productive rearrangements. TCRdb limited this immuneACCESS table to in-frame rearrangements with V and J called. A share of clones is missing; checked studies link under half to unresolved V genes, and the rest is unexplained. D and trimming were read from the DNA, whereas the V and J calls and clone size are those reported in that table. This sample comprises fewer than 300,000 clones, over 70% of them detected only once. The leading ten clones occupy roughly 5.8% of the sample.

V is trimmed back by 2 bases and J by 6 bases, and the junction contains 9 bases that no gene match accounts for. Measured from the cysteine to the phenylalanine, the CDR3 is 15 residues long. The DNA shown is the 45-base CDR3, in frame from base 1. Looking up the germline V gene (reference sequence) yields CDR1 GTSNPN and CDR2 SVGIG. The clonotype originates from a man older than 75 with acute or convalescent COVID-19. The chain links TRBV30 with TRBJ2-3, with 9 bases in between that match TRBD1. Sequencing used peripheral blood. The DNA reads TGTGCCTGGAGTCCGATACAGGGGGCGAAGGATACGCAGTATTTT. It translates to CAWSPIQGAKDTQYF.